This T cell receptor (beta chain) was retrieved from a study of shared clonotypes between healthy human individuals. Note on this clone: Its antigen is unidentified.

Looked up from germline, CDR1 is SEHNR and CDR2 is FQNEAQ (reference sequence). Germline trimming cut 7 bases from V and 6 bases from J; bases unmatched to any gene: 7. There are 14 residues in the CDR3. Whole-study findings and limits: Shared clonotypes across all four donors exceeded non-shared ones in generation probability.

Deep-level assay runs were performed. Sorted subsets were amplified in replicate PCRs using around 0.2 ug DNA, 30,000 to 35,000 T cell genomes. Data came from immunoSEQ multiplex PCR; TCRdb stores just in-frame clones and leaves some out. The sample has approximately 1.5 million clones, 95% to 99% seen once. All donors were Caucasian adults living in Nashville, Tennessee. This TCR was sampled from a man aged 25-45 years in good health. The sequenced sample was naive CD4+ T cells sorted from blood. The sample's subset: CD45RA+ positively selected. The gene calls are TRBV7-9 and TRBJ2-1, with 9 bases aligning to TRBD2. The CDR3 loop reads CASTETSGGNEQFF. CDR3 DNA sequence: TGTGCCAGCACCGAGACTAGCGGAGGCAATGAGCAGTTCTTC.